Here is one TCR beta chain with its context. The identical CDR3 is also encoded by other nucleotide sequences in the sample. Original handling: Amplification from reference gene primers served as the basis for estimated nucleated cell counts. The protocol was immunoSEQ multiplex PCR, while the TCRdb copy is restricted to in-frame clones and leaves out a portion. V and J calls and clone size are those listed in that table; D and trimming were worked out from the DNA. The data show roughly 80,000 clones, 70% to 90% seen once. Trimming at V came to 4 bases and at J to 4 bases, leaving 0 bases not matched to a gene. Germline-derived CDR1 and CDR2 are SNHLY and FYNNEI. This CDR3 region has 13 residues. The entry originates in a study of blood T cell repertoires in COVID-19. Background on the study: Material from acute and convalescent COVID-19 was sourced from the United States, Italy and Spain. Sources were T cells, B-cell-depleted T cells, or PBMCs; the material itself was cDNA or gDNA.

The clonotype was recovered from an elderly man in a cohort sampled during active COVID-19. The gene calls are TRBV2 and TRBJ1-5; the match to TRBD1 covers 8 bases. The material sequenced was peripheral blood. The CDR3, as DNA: TGTGCCAGCAGTGGGACAGGGAATCAGCCCCAGCATTTT. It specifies CASSGTGNQPQHF.